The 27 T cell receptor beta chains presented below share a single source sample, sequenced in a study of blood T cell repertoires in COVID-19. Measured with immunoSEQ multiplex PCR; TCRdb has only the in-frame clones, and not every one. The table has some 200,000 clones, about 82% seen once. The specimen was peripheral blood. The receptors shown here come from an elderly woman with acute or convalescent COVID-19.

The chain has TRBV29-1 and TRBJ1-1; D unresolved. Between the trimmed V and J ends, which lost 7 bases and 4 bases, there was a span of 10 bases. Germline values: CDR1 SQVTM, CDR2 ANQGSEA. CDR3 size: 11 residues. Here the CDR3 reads CSGGLSTEAFF. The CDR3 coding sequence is TGCAGCGGCGGACTGAGCACTGAAGCTTTCTTT.

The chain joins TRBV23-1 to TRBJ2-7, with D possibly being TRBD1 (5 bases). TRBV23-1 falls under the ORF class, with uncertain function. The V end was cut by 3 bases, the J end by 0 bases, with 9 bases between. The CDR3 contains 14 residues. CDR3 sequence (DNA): TGCGCCAGCAGTCAGGGGCGGAACTCCTACGAGCAGTACTTC. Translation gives CASSQGRNSYEQYF.

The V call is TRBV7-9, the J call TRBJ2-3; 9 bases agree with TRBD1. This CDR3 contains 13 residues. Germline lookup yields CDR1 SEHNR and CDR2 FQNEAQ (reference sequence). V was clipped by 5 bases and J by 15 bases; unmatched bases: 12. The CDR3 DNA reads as TGTGCCAGCAGCCAACAGTGGGGACAGGGTTTCTATTTT. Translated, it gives CASSQQWGQGFYF.

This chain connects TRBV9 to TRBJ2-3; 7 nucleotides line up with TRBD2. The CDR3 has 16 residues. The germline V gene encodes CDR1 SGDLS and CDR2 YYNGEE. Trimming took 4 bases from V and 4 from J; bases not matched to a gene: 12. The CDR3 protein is CASSPARGVVADTQYF. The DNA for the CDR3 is TGTGCCAGCAGCCCCGCTCGGGGGGTGGTGGCAGATACGCAGTATTTT.

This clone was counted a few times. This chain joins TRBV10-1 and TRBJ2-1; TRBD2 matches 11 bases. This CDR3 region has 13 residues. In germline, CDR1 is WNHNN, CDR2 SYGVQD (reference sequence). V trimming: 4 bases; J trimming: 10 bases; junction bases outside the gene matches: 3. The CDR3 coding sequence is TGCGCCAGCAGTGCTTGGACTAGCGGGGAGCAGTTCTTC. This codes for CASSAWTSGEQFF.

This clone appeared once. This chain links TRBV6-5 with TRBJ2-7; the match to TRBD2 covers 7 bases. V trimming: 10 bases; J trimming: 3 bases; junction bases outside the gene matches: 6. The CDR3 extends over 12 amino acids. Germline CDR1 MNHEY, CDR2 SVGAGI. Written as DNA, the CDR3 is TGTGCCATCGAGAGGGAGGGCTACGAGCAGTACTTC. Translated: CAIEREGYEQYF.

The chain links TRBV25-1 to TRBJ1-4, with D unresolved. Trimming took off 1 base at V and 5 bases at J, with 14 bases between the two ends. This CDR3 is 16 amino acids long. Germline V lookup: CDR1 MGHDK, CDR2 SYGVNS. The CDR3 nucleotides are TGTGCCAGCAGTGAATCCCTCTCGGGTAGGAATGAAAAACTGTTTTTT. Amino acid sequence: CASSESLSGRNEKLFF.

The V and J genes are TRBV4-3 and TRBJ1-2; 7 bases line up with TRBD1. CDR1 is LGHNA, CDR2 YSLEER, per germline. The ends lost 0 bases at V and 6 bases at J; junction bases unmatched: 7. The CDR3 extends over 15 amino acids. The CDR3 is CASSQEGQSVDGYTF. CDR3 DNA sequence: TGCGCCAGCAGCCAAGAGGGACAGTCCGTTGATGGCTACACCTTC.

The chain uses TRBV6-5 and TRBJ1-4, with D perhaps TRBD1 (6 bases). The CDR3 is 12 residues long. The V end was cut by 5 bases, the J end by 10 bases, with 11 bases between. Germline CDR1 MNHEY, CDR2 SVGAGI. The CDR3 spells CASSPTGGKLFF. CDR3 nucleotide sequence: TGTGCCAGCAGTCCGACAGGCGGAAAACTGTTTTTT.

The CDR3 DNA reads as TGTGCCTGGAGTGGACAGGCGAACACTGAAGCTTTCTTT. Its translation is CAWSGQANTEAFF. The chain has TRBV30 and TRBJ1-1; possibly TRBD1 for D (6 bases). This CDR3 is built from 13 residues. V was pared by 1 base and J by 1 base, with 7 bases between. Per the germline V gene, CDR1 is GTSNPN and CDR2 is SVGIG (reference sequence).

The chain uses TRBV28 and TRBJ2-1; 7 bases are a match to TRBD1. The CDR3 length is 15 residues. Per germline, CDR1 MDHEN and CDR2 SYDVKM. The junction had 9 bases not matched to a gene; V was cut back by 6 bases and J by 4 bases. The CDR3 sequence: CASSEGDSIYNEQFF. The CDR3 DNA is TGTGCCAGCAGCGAGGGGGACAGTATATACAATGAGCAGTTCTTC.

CDR3 region: CASSKGAGVGETQYF. The CDR3 bases are TGTGCCAGCAGCAAAGGCGCGGGGGTTGGGGAGACCCAGTACTTC. This sequence joins TRBV21-1 and TRBJ2-5; no check of the table's D call, TRBD2, against the DNA was made. TRBV21-1 is shown as a pseudogene. This CDR3 region has 15 residues.

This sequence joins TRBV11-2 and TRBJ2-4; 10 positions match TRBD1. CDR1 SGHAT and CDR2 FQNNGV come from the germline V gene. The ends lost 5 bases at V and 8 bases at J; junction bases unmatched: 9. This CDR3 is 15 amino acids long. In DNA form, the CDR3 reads TGTGCCAGCAGCGGAGGGGGACAGGGGCTAGACATTCAGTACTTC. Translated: CASSGGGQGLDIQYF.

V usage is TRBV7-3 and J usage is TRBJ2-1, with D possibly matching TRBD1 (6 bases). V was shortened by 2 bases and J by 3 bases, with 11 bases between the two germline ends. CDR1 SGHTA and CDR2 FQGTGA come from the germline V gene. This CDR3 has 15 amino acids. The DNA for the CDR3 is TGTGCCAGCAGCTTATTAGGGGGAGACTACAATGAGCAGTTCTTC. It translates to CASSLLGGDYNEQFF. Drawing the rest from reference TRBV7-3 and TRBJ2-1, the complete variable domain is GAGVSQTPSNKVTEKGKYVELRCDPISGHTALYWYRQSLGQGPEFLIYFQGTGAADDSGLPNDRFFAVRPEGSVSTLKIQRTERGDSAVYLCASSLLGGDYNEQFFGPGTRLTVL.

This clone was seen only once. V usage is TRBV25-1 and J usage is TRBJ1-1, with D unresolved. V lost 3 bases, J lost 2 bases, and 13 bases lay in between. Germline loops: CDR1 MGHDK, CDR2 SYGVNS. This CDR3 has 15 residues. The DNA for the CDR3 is TGTGCCAGCAGTGACCCTGAGGGCTATAACACTGAAGCTTTCTTT. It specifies CASSDPEGYNTEAFF.

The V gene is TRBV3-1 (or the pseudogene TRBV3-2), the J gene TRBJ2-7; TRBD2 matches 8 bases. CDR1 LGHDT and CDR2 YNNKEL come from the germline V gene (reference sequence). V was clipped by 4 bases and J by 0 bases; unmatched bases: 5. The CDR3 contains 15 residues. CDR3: CASSPLSGTSYEQYF. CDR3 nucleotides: TGTGCCAGCAGCCCGCTTAGCGGGACCTCCTACGAGCAGTACTTC.

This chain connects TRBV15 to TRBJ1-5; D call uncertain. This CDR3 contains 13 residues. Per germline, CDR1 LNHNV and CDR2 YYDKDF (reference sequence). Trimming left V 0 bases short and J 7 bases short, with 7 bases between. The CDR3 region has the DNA TGTGCCACCAGCAGAGATCAGGTACAGCCCCAGCATTTT. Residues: CATSRDQVQPQHF.

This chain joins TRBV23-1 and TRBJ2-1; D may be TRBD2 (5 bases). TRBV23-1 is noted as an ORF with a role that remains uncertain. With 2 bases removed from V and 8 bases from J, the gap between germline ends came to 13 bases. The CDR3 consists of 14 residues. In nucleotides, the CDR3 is TGCGCCAGCAGTCAAATAGAAGAGGGCCATGAGCAGTTCTTC. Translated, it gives CASSQIEEGHEQFF.

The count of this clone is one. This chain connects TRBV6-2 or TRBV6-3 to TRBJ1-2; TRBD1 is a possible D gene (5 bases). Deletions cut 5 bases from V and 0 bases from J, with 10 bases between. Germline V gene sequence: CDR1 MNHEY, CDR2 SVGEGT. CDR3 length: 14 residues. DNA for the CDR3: TGTGCCAGCAGTACAGGAATTCCTAACTATGGCTACACCTTC. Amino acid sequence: CASSTGIPNYGYTF.

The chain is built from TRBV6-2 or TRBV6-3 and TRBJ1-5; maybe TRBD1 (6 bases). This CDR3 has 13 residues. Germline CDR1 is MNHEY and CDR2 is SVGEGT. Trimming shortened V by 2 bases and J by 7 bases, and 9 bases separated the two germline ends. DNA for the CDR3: TGTGCCAGCAGTTACCAACAGGGACAGCCCCAGCATTTT. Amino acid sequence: CASSYQQGQPQHF.

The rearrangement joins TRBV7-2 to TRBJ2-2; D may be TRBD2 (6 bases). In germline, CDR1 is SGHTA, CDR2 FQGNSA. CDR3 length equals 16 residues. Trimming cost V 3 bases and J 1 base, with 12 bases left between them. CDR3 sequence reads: CASSFHAGRNTGELFF. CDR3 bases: TGTGCCAGCAGCTTCCACGCGGGGAGGAACACCGGGGAGCTGTTTTTT.

The CDR3 here is CASSLRTGGANEQFF. CDR3 DNA sequence: TGTGCCAGCAGCTTAAGGACGGGGGGGGCGAATGAGCAGTTCTTC. The rearrangement links TRBV7-2 to TRBJ2-1; 8 nucleotides line up with TRBD2. The V gene end was trimmed by 2 bases and the J gene end by 7 bases; junction bases not matched to a gene: 7. The germline V gene encodes CDR1 SGHTA and CDR2 FQGNSA. The CDR3 totals 15 residues.

The chain's CDR3 is CASSAWDSPLMNTEAFF. CDR3 coding DNA: TGTGCCAGCAGCGCGTGGGACAGCCCGCTCATGAACACTGAAGCTTTCTTT. The rearrangement links TRBV5-6 to TRBJ1-1; the match to TRBD1 covers 7 bases. V shed 4 bases, J shed 0 bases, and the junction held 12 bases outside the gene matches. In germline, CDR1 is SGHDT, CDR2 YYEEEE. The CDR3 covers 17 residues.

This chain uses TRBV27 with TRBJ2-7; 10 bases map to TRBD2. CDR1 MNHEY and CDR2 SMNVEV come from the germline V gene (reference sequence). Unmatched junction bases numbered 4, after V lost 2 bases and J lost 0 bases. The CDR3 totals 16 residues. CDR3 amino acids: CASSLRTSGNSYEQYF. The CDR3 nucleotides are TGTGCCAGCAGTTTACGGACTAGCGGAAACTCCTACGAGCAGTACTTC.

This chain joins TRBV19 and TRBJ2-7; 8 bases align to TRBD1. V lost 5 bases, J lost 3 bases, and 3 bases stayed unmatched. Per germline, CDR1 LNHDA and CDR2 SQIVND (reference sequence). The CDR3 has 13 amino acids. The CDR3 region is CASSGQGFYEQYF. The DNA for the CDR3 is TGTGCCAGTAGTGGACAGGGATTCTACGAGCAGTACTTC.

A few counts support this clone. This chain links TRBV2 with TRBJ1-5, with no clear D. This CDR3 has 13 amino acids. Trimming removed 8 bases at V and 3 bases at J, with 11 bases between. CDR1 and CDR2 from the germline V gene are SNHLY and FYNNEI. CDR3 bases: TGTGCCAGCGCGAACGGAGACAATCAGCCCCAGCATTTT. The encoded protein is CASANGDNQPQHF.

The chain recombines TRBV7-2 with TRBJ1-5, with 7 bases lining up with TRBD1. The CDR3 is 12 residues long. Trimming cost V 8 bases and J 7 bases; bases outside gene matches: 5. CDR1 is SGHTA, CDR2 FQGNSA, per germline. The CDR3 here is CASSTGEQPQHF. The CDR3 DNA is TGTGCCAGCTCCACAGGGGAACAGCCCCAGCATTTT.